Each of the 15 T cell receptor beta chains below was sequenced from the same sample in a study of T cells in tuberculosis. After thawing and overnight rest, PBMC were stained with GMM-loaded CD1B tetramer, viability dye and anti-CD3 for sorting. CD1B tetramers were loaded with Rhodococcus equi-derived C32 glucose monomycolate. The method was immunoSEQ multiplex PCR; TCRdb's version includes in-frame clones alone and lacks a portion of them. This sample has tens of thousands of clones, with approximately 91% found just once. The sequenced sample was CD1b-GMM tetramer-negative cells sorted from PBMCs. Receptor source: an adult woman with latent tuberculosis.

This clone was seen a few times. The V gene is TRBV6-5, the J gene TRBJ1-1, with 9 bases lining up with TRBD1. This CDR3 has 12 residues. Trimming took 6 bases from V and 5 from J; bases not matched to a gene: 1. Germline assignment: CDR1 MNHEY and CDR2 SVGAGI. The CDR3 DNA reads TGTGCCAGCAGACAGGGGGCGACTGAAGCTTTCTTT. The encoded protein is CASRQGATEAFF.

The rearrangement uses TRBV6-1 and TRBJ1-3, with D possibly being TRBD1 (5 bases). Germline CDR1 is MNHNS and CDR2 is SASEGT. The CDR3 loop spans 13 amino acids. The V and J ends lost 6 bases and 4 bases respectively, with 10 bases between them. This CDR3 reads CASRTGLGNTIYF. CDR3 nucleotide sequence: TGTGCCAGCAGGACGGGACTAGGAAACACCATATATTTT.

The CDR3 loop is CASRKYQGDNSPLHF. In DNA form, the CDR3 reads TGTGCCAGTAGGAAGTACCAGGGGGACAATTCACCCCTCCACTTT. V and J are TRBV19 and TRBJ1-6; 7 bases are shared with TRBD1. The CDR3 totals 15 residues. CDR1 and CDR2 from the germline V gene are LNHDA and SQIVND (reference sequence). The V segment lost 6 bases and the J segment 7 bases; nucleotides outside the gene matches: 9.

The chain is built from TRBV6-1 and TRBJ2-1; 12 nucleotides line up with TRBD2. CDR3 length: 19 residues. The junction had 7 bases not matched to a gene; V was cut back by 1 base and J by 0 bases. Germline V gene lookup returns CDR1 MNHNS and CDR2 SASEGT. For the CDR3, the DNA is TGTGCCAGCAGTGAAGATTCTGGACTAGCGGGGAGCTCCTACAATGAGCAGTTCTTC. Its protein is CASSEDSGLAGSSYNEQFF.

The chain couples TRBV10-1 to TRBJ2-5; D might be TRBD1 (6 bases). The CDR3 length is 13 residues. The V gene lost 7 bases and the J gene lost 0 bases, with 9 bases spanning the gap. The germline V gene encodes CDR1 WNHNN and CDR2 SYGVQD (reference sequence). The CDR3 DNA follows: TGCGCCAGCAATACAGGGAACCAAGAGACCCAGTACTTC. This translates into CASNTGNQETQYF.

This clone was detected only once. The J gene is TRBJ2-3, the V gene TRBV5-4; 7 bases align to TRBD1. Per germline, CDR1 SGHNT and CDR2 YYREEE (reference sequence). V shed 4 bases, J shed 10 bases, and the junction held 9 bases outside the gene matches. The CDR3 loop spans 13 amino acids. CDR3 nucleotides: TGTGCCAGCAGCCCCCGGGACAGCCATTCGCAGTATTTT. This translates into CASSPRDSHSQYF.

V is TRBV15 and J is TRBJ2-7; the match to TRBD1 covers 8 bases. The CDR3 runs to 17 residues. With V trimmed by 2 bases and J by 4 bases, 13 bases remained unmatched. CDR1 LNHNV and CDR2 YYDKDF come from the germline V gene (reference sequence). This CDR3 is CATSRSTRDRGFYEQYF. The CDR3 nucleotides are TGTGCCACCAGCAGATCTACACGTGACAGGGGTTTTTACGAGCAGTACTTC. Variable domain in full (rest from reference TRBV15 and TRBJ2-7): DAMVIQNPRYQVTQFGKPVTLSCSQTLNHNVMYWYQQKSSQAPKLLFHYYDKDFNNEADTPDNFQSRRPNTSFCFLDIRSPGLGDTAMYLCATSRSTRDRGFYEQYFGPGTRLTVT.

The chain recombines TRBV28 with TRBJ2-1; unclear D gene. This CDR3 comprises 13 residues. Germline V gene data show CDR1 as MDHEN and CDR2 as SYDVKM. Trimming removed 3 bases at V and 5 bases at J, with 8 bases between. In nucleotides, the CDR3 is TGTGCCAGCAGTTTGGCCACAAACAATGAGCAGTTCTTC. Translated, it gives CASSLATNNEQFF. The full variable domain, with the rest looked up from reference TRBV28 and TRBJ2-1, is DVKVTQSSRYLVKRTGEKVFLECVQDMDHENMFWYRQDPGLGLRLIYFSYDVKMKEKGDIPEGYSVSREKKERFSLILESASTNQTSMYLCASSLATNNEQFFGPGTRLTVL.

The chain combines TRBV18 with TRBJ2-1; no clear D gene. V was shortened by 3 bases and J by 1 base, with 13 bases between the two germline ends. This CDR3 contains 16 residues. CDR1 and CDR2 (germline): KGHSH, LQKENI. For the CDR3, the DNA is TGTGCCAGCTCACCCATACCGAGTAAGTCCTACAATGAGCAGTTCTTC. Protein product: CASSPIPSKSYNEQFF.

As DNA, the CDR3 is TGCGCCAGCAGCTCGTCAGTCAATCAGCCCCAGCATTTT. This gives the protein CASSSSVNQPQHF. The chain carries TRBV5-1 and TRBJ1-5; D gene ambiguous. In germline, CDR1 is SGHRS, CDR2 YFSETQ. This CDR3 comprises 13 residues. V lost 3 bases and J 3 bases, leaving 7 bases between the germline ends.

The chain uses TRBV19 and TRBJ1-2; TRBD1 is a possible D gene (5 bases). This CDR3 is 15 amino acids long. The V gene lost 5 bases and the J gene lost 6 bases, with 19 bases spanning the gap. Per germline, CDR1 LNHDA and CDR2 SQIVND (reference sequence). Written as DNA, the CDR3 is TGTGCCAGTAGTCACCTCACAGGCCCCGGGCATGGCTACACCTTC. This codes for CASSHLTGPGHGYTF.

This chain joins TRBV7-2 and TRBJ1-5; D unresolved. Germline V gene lookup returns CDR1 SGHTA and CDR2 FQGNSA. Trimming took off 5 bases at V and 4 bases at J, with 18 bases between the two ends. The CDR3 is 16 residues long. The CDR3 protein is CASSPIPGFSNQPQHF. The CDR3 DNA is TGTGCCAGCAGCCCTATCCCGGGATTCAGTAATCAGCCCCAGCATTTT.

The V and J genes are TRBV27 and TRBJ1-6, with TRBD1 identical over 7 bases. V shed 8 bases, J shed 6 bases, and the junction held 7 bases outside the gene matches. The CDR3 is 14 amino acids. Germline loops: CDR1 MNHEY, CDR2 SMNVEV (reference sequence). CDR3 nucleotide sequence: TGTGCCAGCCGGGACAGCTTCGGTAATTCACCCCTCCACTTT. Its protein product is CASRDSFGNSPLHF.

CDR3 DNA sequence: TGTGCCAGTAGTAGGGGCAGGGACACCGGGGAGCTGTTTTTT. It is translated as CASSRGRDTGELFF. The chain joins TRBV19 to TRBJ2-2, with D perhaps TRBD1 (5 bases). V shed 4 bases and J shed 3 bases, with 9 bases lying between them. Germline-derived CDR1 and CDR2 are LNHDA and SQIVND (reference sequence). There are 14 residues in the CDR3.

The chain couples TRBV14 to TRBJ1-6; D not certain. CDR3 length: 15 amino acids. The germline V gene encodes CDR1 SGHDN and CDR2 FVKESK. V dropped 0 bases and J dropped 7 bases, with 10 bases sitting between them. CDR3 coding DNA: TGTGCCAGCAGCCAAGATTGGGCCATCAATTCACCCCTCCACTTT. This codes for CASSQDWAINSPLHF.